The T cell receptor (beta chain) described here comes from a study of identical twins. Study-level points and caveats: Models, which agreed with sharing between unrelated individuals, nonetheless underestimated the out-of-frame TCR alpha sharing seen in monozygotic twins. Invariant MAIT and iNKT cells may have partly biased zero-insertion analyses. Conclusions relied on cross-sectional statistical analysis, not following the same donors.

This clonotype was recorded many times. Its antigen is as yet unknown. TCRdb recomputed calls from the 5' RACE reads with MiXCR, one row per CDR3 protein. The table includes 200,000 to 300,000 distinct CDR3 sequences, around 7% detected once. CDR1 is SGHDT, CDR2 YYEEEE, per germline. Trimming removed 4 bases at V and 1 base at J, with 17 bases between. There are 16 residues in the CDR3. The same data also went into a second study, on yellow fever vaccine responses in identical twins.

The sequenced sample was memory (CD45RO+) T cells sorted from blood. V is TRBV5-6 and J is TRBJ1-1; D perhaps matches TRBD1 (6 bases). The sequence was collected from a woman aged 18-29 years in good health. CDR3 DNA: TGTGCCAGCAGCCCGATACAGGGCAGGTGGAACACTGAAGCTTTCTTT. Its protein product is CASSPIQGRWNTEAFF.